This T cell receptor (beta chain) appears in the sequencing data of a study of cytomegalovirus exposure and HLA in healthy donors. Use of 60 Vbeta and 13 Jbeta primers characterized the PCR. Data came from immunoSEQ multiplex PCR; TCRdb stores just in-frame clones and leaves some out. The sample contains around 80,000 clones, about three quarters of which appear only once. CDR3 length equals 15 residues. The V gene lost 5 bases and the J gene lost 0 bases, with 13 bases spanning the gap. Germline V gene sequence: CDR1 MDHEN, CDR2 SYDVKM. The table lists this clone with a count of one. This receptor was identified in a female donor in good health and CMV-seronegative. The sequenced sample consisted of PBMCs. The genes are TRBV28 and TRBJ1-1; weak D call: TRBD1 (6 bases). This chain's CDR3 is CASSPRGFVNTEAFF. The CDR3 DNA is TGTGCCAGCAGTCCCAGGGGTTTTGTGAACACTGAAGCTTTCTTT.